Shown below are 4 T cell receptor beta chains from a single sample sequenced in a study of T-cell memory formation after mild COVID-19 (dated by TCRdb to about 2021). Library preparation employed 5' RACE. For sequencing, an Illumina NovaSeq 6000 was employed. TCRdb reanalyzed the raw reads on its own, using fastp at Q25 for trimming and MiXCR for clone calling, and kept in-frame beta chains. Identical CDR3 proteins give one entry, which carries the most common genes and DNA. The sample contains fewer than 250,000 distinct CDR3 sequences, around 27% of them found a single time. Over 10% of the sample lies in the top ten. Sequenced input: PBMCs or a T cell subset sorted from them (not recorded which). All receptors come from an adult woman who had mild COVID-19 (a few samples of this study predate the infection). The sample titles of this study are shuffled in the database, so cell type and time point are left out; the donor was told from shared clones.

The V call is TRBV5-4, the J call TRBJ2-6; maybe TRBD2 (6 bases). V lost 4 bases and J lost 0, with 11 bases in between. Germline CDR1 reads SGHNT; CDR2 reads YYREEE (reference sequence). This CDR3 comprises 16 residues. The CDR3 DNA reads TGTGCCAGCAGCGCGGGACCACCCTCTGGGGCCAACGTCCTGACTTTC. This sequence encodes CASSAGPPSGANVLTF.

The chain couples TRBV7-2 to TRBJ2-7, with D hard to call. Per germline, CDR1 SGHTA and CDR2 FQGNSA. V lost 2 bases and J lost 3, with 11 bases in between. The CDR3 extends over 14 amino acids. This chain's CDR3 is CASSLRPPDYEQYF. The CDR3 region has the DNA TGTGCCAGCAGCTTAAGACCCCCGGACTACGAGCAGTACTTC.

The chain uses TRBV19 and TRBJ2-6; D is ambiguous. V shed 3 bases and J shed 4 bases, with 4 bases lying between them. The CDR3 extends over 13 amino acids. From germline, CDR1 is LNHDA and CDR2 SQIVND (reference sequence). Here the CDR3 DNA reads TGTGCCAGTAGTATGGCCGGGGCCAACGTCCTGACTTTC. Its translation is CASSMAGANVLTF.

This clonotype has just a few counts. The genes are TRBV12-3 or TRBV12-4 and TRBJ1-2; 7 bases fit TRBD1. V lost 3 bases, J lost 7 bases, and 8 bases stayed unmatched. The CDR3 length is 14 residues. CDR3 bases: TGTGCCAGCAGTTTGTCCCAGGGGGGGTTTGGCTACACCTTC. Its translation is CASSLSQGGFGYTF.